The 10 T cell receptor beta chains presented below share a single source sample, sequenced in a study of graft-versus-host responses after intestinal transplantation. Clones were sequenced by immunoSEQ multiplex PCR, and TCRdb holds only the in-frame ones, with some missing. Of about 98,000 clones detected, 86% appear once; the ten largest clones hold 1.4% to 1.5%. The sample here was PBMCs, taken 255 days after intestinal transplant. The receptors come from a human patient who received an intestinal transplant, so some T cells may come from the graft donor.

This chain connects TRBV6-1 to TRBJ2-7, with D possibly matching TRBD2 (5 bases). The V end was cut by 3 bases, the J end by 3 bases, with 12 bases between. CDR3 length: 14 amino acids. The germline gives CDR1 MNHNS, CDR2 SASEGT. The CDR3 DNA follows: TGTGCCAGCAGTGACGCTATCGGAGGCTACGAGCAGTACTTC. Translated, it gives CASSDAIGGYEQYF.

The genes are TRBV7-2 and TRBJ1-4, with 8 bases lining up with TRBD1. V lost 5 bases to trimming and J lost 2 bases; unmatched junction nucleotides: 1. Germline V gene data show CDR1 as SGHTA and CDR2 as FQGNSA. The CDR3 contains 14 residues. CDR3 protein: CASSRQGTNEKLFF. DNA for the CDR3: TGTGCCAGCAGCAGACAGGGGACTAATGAAAAACTGTTTTTT.

Turning to this clone: Its ends do not fully match the called genes, so a read error is possible. The chain uses TRBV6-1 and TRBJ2-1; 9 bases align to TRBD1. This CDR3 is 19 amino acids long. Germline CDR1 MNHNS, CDR2 SASEGT. The CDR3 sequence is CASSQARPGQGLTYNEQFF. For the CDR3, the DNA is TGTGCCAGCAGTCAAGCGCGGCCGGGACAGGGACTGACCTACAATGAGCAGTTCTTC.

The gene calls are TRBV14 and TRBJ2-6; D not resolved. Germline CDR1 is SGHDN and CDR2 is FVKESK. CDR3 size: 20 residues. The V gene lost 4 bases and the J gene lost 2 bases, with 24 bases spanning the gap. CDR3 nucleotide sequence: TGTGCCAGCAGCCCTACGGCGTCGTACAGCAGCCCCCCTGGGGCCAACGTCCTGACTTTC. Residues: CASSPTASYSSPPGANVLTF.

The chain combines TRBV11-2 with TRBJ2-7, with a tentative D call TRBD1 (7 bases). V dropped 5 bases and J dropped 0 bases, with 14 bases sitting between them. The V gene's germline CDR1 is SGHAT and CDR2 FQNNGV. This CDR3 is built from 15 residues. The CDR3 loop is CASSPGGTPSYEQYF. The CDR3 coding sequence is TGTGCCAGCAGCCCAGGGGGGACACCCTCCTACGAGCAGTACTTC. The variable domain in full, completed from reference TRBV11-2 and TRBJ2-7, reads EAGVAQSPRYKIIEKRQSVAFWCNPISGHATLYWYQQILGQGPKLLIQFQNNGVVDDSQLPKDRFSAERLKGVDSTLKIQPAKLEDSAVYLCASSPGGTPSYEQYFGPGTRLTVT.

This chain joins TRBV11-2 and TRBJ2-2; D is undetermined. Germline V gene lookup returns CDR1 SGHAT and CDR2 FQNNGV. CDR3 length equals 11 residues. The germline V and J ends were trimmed by 5 bases and 9 bases, with 7 bases remaining between them. The CDR3 sequence: CASSLTRELFF. In DNA, the CDR3 is TGTGCCAGCAGCCTTACCCGGGAGCTGTTTTTT.

Concerning this clone itself: Compared with germline, one end of the junction differs, possibly owing to a read error. The V and J genes are TRBV29-1 and TRBJ1-6; 7 bases align to TRBD1. Germline V lookup: CDR1 SQVTM, CDR2 ANQGSEA. The CDR3 has 15 residues. The CDR3 is CSVESKGQRNSPLHF. The CDR3 coding sequence is TGCAGCGTTGAAAGTAAGGGACAGAGAAATTCGCCCCTCCACTTT.

The chain joins TRBV28 to TRBJ2-7; 10 bases agree with TRBD2. The CDR3 loop spans 15 amino acids. The J segment lost 3 bases and the V segment lost 6 bases, leaving 8 bases of the junction unmatched. Germline V gives CDR1 MDHEN, CDR2 SYDVKM. As DNA, the CDR3 is TGTGCCAGCAGCCAAGCCGGGACTAGCGTCTACGAGCAGTACTTC. Translating gives CASSQAGTSVYEQYF.

The chain is built from TRBV6-1 and TRBJ1-1; TRBD1 matches 9 bases. Trimming took 4 bases from V and 0 from J; bases not matched to a gene: 9. The V gene's germline CDR1 is MNHNS and CDR2 SASEGT. CDR3 length equals 17 residues. The CDR3 spells CASSVRDRDLMNTEAFF. Written as DNA, the CDR3 is TGTGCCAGCAGTGTCCGGGACAGGGACCTCATGAACACTGAAGCTTTCTTT.

The chain carries TRBV4-1 and TRBJ2-7; 8 positions agree with TRBD1. V was clipped by 4 bases and J by 3 bases; unmatched bases: 20. CDR1 is MGHRA, CDR2 YSYEKL, per germline. This CDR3 contains 19 residues. CDR3 loop: CASSPLPGQAPQPGYEQYF. CDR3 sequence (DNA): TGCGCCAGCAGCCCCCTTCCGGGACAGGCCCCCCAGCCCGGCTACGAGCAGTACTTC.